These 20 T cell receptor beta chains came from one sample sequenced in a study of OX40 agonist ivuxolimab in advanced cancers. The protocol was immunoSEQ multiplex PCR, while the TCRdb copy is restricted to in-frame clones and leaves out a portion. The sample holds about 73,000 clones, about 88% seen once. The input for sequencing was CD4+ or CD8+ T cells sorted from blood, taken in a trial of the OX40 agonist ivuxolimab. The source is an adult with an advanced solid tumor such as melanoma, head and neck, liver or kidney cancer.

This chain links TRBV4-1 with TRBJ2-3, with 7 bases aligning to TRBD2. With V trimmed by 8 bases and J by 1 base, 9 bases remained unmatched. The CDR3 loop spans 15 amino acids. CDR1 and CDR2 (germline): MGHRA, YSYEKL. As DNA, the CDR3 is TGCGCCAGCGGTTTAGCGGGCCGAGGCACAGATACGCAGTATTTT. Amino acids: CASGLAGRGTDTQYF.

The chain employs TRBV2 and TRBJ1-1; D unresolved. Germline loops: CDR1 SNHLY, CDR2 FYNNEI. Trimming shortened V by 5 bases and J by 1 base, and 17 bases separated the two germline ends. This CDR3 is built from 16 residues. The CDR3 here is CASSPDSGEGNTEAFF. The CDR3 DNA reads as TGTGCCAGCAGTCCCGATTCCGGGGAGGGGAACACTGAAGCTTTCTTT.

This sequence joins TRBV27 and TRBJ1-4; no definite D call. This CDR3 has 14 amino acids. Trimming took 8 bases from V and 6 from J, leaving 16 bases between them. Germline values: CDR1 MNHEY, CDR2 SMNVEV (reference sequence). CDR3 residues: CASGGLLGYEKLFF. The CDR3 DNA reads as TGTGCCAGCGGAGGACTTCTGGGGTATGAAAAACTGTTTTTT.

This chain joins TRBV5-5 and TRBJ2-7; no reliable D call. V lost 4 bases to trimming and J lost 2 bases, with 10 bases between them. Germline loops: CDR1 SGHKS, CDR2 YYEKEE (reference sequence). This CDR3 region has 13 residues. Here the CDR3 DNA reads TGTGCCAGCAGCCTGACGGTTACCTACGAGCAGTACTTC. It translates to CASSLTVTYEQYF.

The chain combines TRBV5-8 with TRBJ1-3, with no clear D. The V and J ends lost 0 bases and 2 bases respectively, with 9 bases between them. CDR1 and CDR2 from the germline V gene are SGHTS and YDEGEE. The CDR3 is made up of 15 amino acids. The CDR3 reads CASSLGVGPGNTIYF. The CDR3 nucleotides are TGTGCCAGCAGCTTGGGGGTAGGGCCTGGAAACACCATATATTTT.

The chain recombines TRBV7-3 with TRBJ2-6; perhaps TRBD1 as D (5 bases). Trimming stripped 2 bases from V and 5 bases from J, with 10 bases between. The CDR3 covers 15 residues. Germline CDR1 reads SGHTA; CDR2 reads FQGTGA. The CDR3 nucleotides are TGTGCCAGCAGCTTAGGGGCTGGCAGGGCCAACGTCCTGACTTTC. Residues: CASSLGAGRANVLTF.

There are a few counts of this clone. V is TRBV6-1 and J is TRBJ2-4, with D maybe TRBD2 (5 bases). The ends were cut back, 8 bases at V and 4 bases at J, with 15 bases in the middle. In germline, CDR1 is MNHNS, CDR2 SASEGT. CDR3 length: 14 residues. The CDR3 bases are TGTGCCAGCGACTACAAAGTCGGGAAAAACATTCAGTACTTC. Its translation: CASDYKVGKNIQYF.

The rearrangement links TRBV5-1 to TRBJ2-2; D assignment may be TRBD1 or TRBD2 (5 bases each). The CDR3 spans 16 residues. Germline V CDR1 and CDR2: SGHRS, YFSETQ. Deletions cut 0 bases from V and 3 bases from J, with 12 bases between. CDR3 in amino acids: CASSLVPGADTGELFF. CDR3 coding DNA: TGCGCCAGCAGCTTGGTTCCCGGGGCTGACACCGGGGAGCTGTTTTTT.

This chain connects TRBV11-2 to TRBJ1-5, with D unclear. The CDR3 consists of 13 residues. CDR1 SGHAT and CDR2 FQNNGV come from the germline V gene. With 0 bases removed from V and 7 bases from J, the gap between germline ends came to 7 bases. The CDR3 nucleotides are TGTGCCAGCAGCTTAGATTGGGAACAGCCCCAGCATTTT. Its protein product is CASSLDWEQPQHF.

The CDR3 DNA reads TGTGCCAGCAGCTTTAGACAGAGCAATAGCAATCAGCCCCAGCATTTT. This gives the protein CASSFRQSNSNQPQHF. V usage is TRBV5-8 and J usage is TRBJ1-5; perhaps TRBD1 as D (5 bases). This CDR3 has 16 residues. V lost 2 bases and J lost 0, with 12 bases in between. The V gene's germline CDR1 is SGHTS and CDR2 YDEGEE.

The CDR3 bases are TGTGCCAGCTGTACAGCCAATCAGCCCCAGCATTTT. As protein: CASCTANQPQHF. The chain combines TRBV6-6 with TRBJ1-5, with D hard to call. The CDR3 runs 12 residues. V gave up 8 bases and J gave up 3 bases, with 8 bases separating them. Looked up from germline, CDR1 is MNHNY and CDR2 is SVGAGI (reference sequence).

The chain joins TRBV6-6 to TRBJ2-7; possible D gene TRBD1, 6 bases. Trimming removed 1 base at V and 0 bases at J, with 13 bases between. Germline V gene lookup returns CDR1 MNHNY and CDR2 SVGAGI (reference sequence). The CDR3 has 16 residues. CDR3 loop: CASSYLAGATSYEQYF. The CDR3 DNA sequence: TGTGCCAGCAGTTACTTGGCAGGGGCCACCTCCTACGAGCAGTACTTC.

The rearrangement joins TRBV27 to TRBJ2-1, with D possibly being TRBD2 (5 bases). Trimming took 2 bases from V and 0 from J, leaving 14 bases between them. Looked up from germline, CDR1 is MNHEY and CDR2 is SMNVEV (reference sequence). CDR3 length: 17 residues. CDR3 loop: CASSLPRTLSSYNEQFF. CDR3 sequence (DNA): TGTGCCAGCAGTTTACCGAGGACTTTGAGCTCCTACAATGAGCAGTTCTTC.

The chain has TRBV5-1 and TRBJ1-1; D may be TRBD1 (5 bases). Germline V gene sequence: CDR1 SGHRS, CDR2 YFSETQ. With 3 bases removed from V and 3 bases from J, the gap between germline ends came to 12 bases. This CDR3 spans 14 amino acids. This CDR3 is CASSSTVGDTEAFF. DNA for the CDR3: TGCGCCAGCAGCTCCACAGTAGGGGACACTGAAGCTTTCTTT.

The CDR3 sequence: CASSTHFTGTALAKNIQYF. CDR3 DNA sequence: TGTGCCAGTAGTACCCACTTTACCGGGACAGCTCTAGCCAAAAACATTCAGTACTTC. The J gene is TRBJ2-4, the V gene TRBV19; 7 nucleotides match TRBD1. Germline V gene data show CDR1 as LNHDA and CDR2 as SQIVND (reference sequence). The V gene end was trimmed by 4 bases and the J gene end by 0 bases; junction bases not matched to a gene: 15. The CDR3 totals 19 residues.

This rearrangement joins TRBV10-3 to TRBJ2-5, with 8 bases matching TRBD1. The junction had 3 bases not matched to a gene; V was cut back by 10 bases and J by 2 bases. Per germline, CDR1 ENHRY and CDR2 SYGVKD. There are 12 residues in the CDR3. CDR3 nucleotide sequence: TGTGCCACCCGGACAGGGCAAGAGACCCAGTACTTC. Its translation: CATRTGQETQYF.

The chain has TRBV30 and TRBJ2-1; 8 nucleotides line up with TRBD1. Losses at the gene ends were 3 bases for V and 6 bases for J; bases not matched to a gene: 10. Per germline, CDR1 GTSNPN and CDR2 SVGIG (reference sequence). The CDR3 loop spans 15 amino acids. Written as DNA, the CDR3 is TGTGCCTGGAGACAGGACAGGGTAGGGGTCAATGAGCAGTTCTTC. Protein product: CAWRQDRVGVNEQFF.

This clone showed up just once. The chain carries TRBV27 and TRBJ2-7, with 8 bases lining up with TRBD1. Germline V CDR1 and CDR2: MNHEY, SMNVEV (reference sequence). The CDR3 spans 16 residues. The V and J ends lost 2 bases and 9 bases, in that order; junction bases with no gene match: 15. The CDR3 DNA is TGTGCCAGCAGTTTAAAGGGGGCCAGGGGGCCCCTAGGGCAGTACTTC. It specifies CASSLKGARGPLGQYF.

DNA of the CDR3: TGTGCCTGGAGTGTCCAAGGGGGCAATCAGCCCCAGCATTTT. Translation gives CAWSVQGGNQPQHF. The chain has TRBV30 and TRBJ1-5; perhaps TRBD1 as D (5 bases). The CDR3 is made up of 14 amino acids. Germline V gene lookup returns CDR1 GTSNPN and CDR2 SVGIG (reference sequence). V lost 0 bases and J lost 2, with 8 bases in between.

This clone was detected a few times. V is TRBV5-6 and J is TRBJ2-7; TRBD2 agrees at 10 bases. CDR3 length: 16 residues. Germline loops: CDR1 SGHDT, CDR2 YYEEEE. The V and J ends lost 1 base and 7 bases, in that order; junction bases with no gene match: 11. The CDR3 region is CASSLFLASGRGEQYF. CDR3 bases: TGTGCCAGCAGCTTGTTTCTGGCTAGCGGGAGAGGTGAGCAGTACTTC.